The rows below give T cell receptor beta chains drawn from one sample of a study of Ad26.COV2.S vaccination and SARS-CoV-2 variants. This table comes from immunoSEQ multiplex PCR, and its TCRdb copy is limited to in-frame clones, with some not included. The profile covers around 420,000 clones, with around 89% appearing a single time and around 3.6% taken by the ten largest. The sample here was peripheral blood, taken in a trial of Ad26.COV2.S vaccine versus placebo. These receptors were obtained from a person between 18 and 65 years old who received the Ad26.COV2.S COVID-19 vaccine or a placebo. Both conserved end residues are part of each CDR3. Each record gives: V gene, J gene, D gene, clone size, CDR3 protein, CDR3 DNA. The D gene is left open where the match is weak. Clone sizes are given selectively: once, few, many, or a class where the clone is expanded.

v_call: TRBV7-2; j_call: TRBJ1-2; d_call: NA; clone_size: NA; cdr3_aa: CALTGTNYGYTF; cdr3_nt: TGTGCCTTGACAGGTACTAACTATGGCTACACCTTC
v_call: TRBV19; j_call: TRBJ1-1; d_call: TRBD1; clone_size: NA; cdr3_aa: CASTPPGTGANEAFF; cdr3_nt: TGTGCCAGTACTCCACCCGGGACAGGAGCAAATGAAGCTTTCTTT
v_call: TRBV7-9; j_call: TRBJ2-7; d_call: TRBD1; clone_size: NA; cdr3_aa: CASSHRGRKDYEQYF; cdr3_nt: TGTGCCAGCAGCCACAGGGGGCGGAAGGACTACGAGCAGTACTTC
v_call: TRBV7-8; j_call: TRBJ1-5; d_call: NA; clone_size: NA; cdr3_aa: CASSATDYNQPQHF; cdr3_nt: TGTGCCAGCAGCGCGACCGATTACAATCAGCCCCAGCATTTT
v_call: TRBV7-2; j_call: TRBJ2-3; d_call: TRBD2; clone_size: NA; cdr3_aa: CASSSAGGADTQYF; cdr3_nt: TGTGCCAGCAGCTCAGCGGGGGGCGCAGATACGCAGTATTTT
v_call: TRBV20-1; j_call: TRBJ1-2; d_call: TRBD1; clone_size: NA; cdr3_aa: CSASSGQGANYGYTF; cdr3_nt: TGCAGTGCTAGTTCAGGACAGGGCGCAAACTATGGCTACACCTTC
v_call: TRBV6-5; j_call: TRBJ1-2; d_call: NA; clone_size: NA; cdr3_aa: CASSYSSGGMDYGYTF; cdr3_nt: TGTGCCAGCAGTTACTCGAGCGGGGGGATGGACTATGGCTACACCTTC
v_call: TRBV4-3; j_call: TRBJ2-2; d_call: NA; clone_size: NA; cdr3_aa: CASSPRGGGGTGELFF; cdr3_nt: TGCGCCAGCAGCCCCAGGGGAGGGGGCGGGACCGGGGAGCTGTTTTTT
v_call: TRBV9; j_call: TRBJ2-5; d_call: NA; clone_size: NA; cdr3_aa: CASSVGQGGGETQYF; cdr3_nt: TGTGCCAGCAGCGTAGGGCAGGGAGGAGGAGAGACCCAGTACTTC
v_call: TRBV6-2/TRBV6-3; j_call: TRBJ1-5; d_call: NA; clone_size: NA; cdr3_aa: CASSFGPGGPQHF; cdr3_nt: NA
v_call: TRBV4-2; j_call: TRBJ2-7; d_call: TRBD1; clone_size: NA; cdr3_aa: CASSLGTVFYEQYF; cdr3_nt: TGTGCCAGCAGCCTTGGGACAGTCTTCTACGAGCAGTACTTC
v_call: TRBV19; j_call: TRBJ1-4; d_call: TRBD1; clone_size: NA; cdr3_aa: CASSPDRGVEKLFF; cdr3_nt: TGTGCCAGTAGTCCAGACAGGGGAGTCGAAAAACTGTTTTTT
v_call: TRBV18; j_call: TRBJ2-3; d_call: NA; clone_size: NA; cdr3_aa: CASSPGPDTQYF; cdr3_nt: TGTGCCAGCTCACCAGGGCCAGATACGCAGTATTTT
v_call: TRBV6-5; j_call: TRBJ1-3; d_call: NA; clone_size: NA; cdr3_aa: CASSYWDGHSGNTIYF; cdr3_nt: TGTGCCAGCAGTTACTGGGACGGGCACTCTGGAAACACCATATATTTT
v_call: TRBV13; j_call: TRBJ1-6; d_call: NA; clone_size: NA; cdr3_aa: CASRQGSSYNSPLHF; cdr3_nt: TGTGCCAGCAGACAGGGTAGCTCCTATAATTCACCCCTCCACTTT
v_call: TRBV30; j_call: TRBJ2-7; d_call: NA; clone_size: NA; cdr3_aa: CAWSGGAGSSYEQYF; cdr3_nt: TGTGCCTGGAGTGGGGGGGCCGGGTCCTCCTACGAGCAGTACTTC
v_call: TRBV2; j_call: TRBJ2-5; d_call: NA; clone_size: NA; cdr3_aa: CASSDPRDSQETQYF; cdr3_nt: TGTGCCAGCAGTGACCCCCGCGACAGCCAAGAGACCCAGTACTTC
v_call: TRBV2; j_call: TRBJ2-1; d_call: TRBD2; clone_size: NA; cdr3_aa: CASTGTSGRYNEQFF; cdr3_nt: TGTGCCAGCACCGGGACTAGCGGGCGCTACAATGAGCAGTTCTTC
v_call: TRBV5-1; j_call: TRBJ1-6; d_call: NA; clone_size: NA; cdr3_aa: CASSLGQGPNSPLHF; cdr3_nt: TGCGCCAGCAGCTTGGGTCAGGGGCCTAATTCACCCCTCCACTTT
v_call: TRBV7-6; j_call: TRBJ2-7; d_call: NA; clone_size: NA; cdr3_aa: CASSYALGYEQYF; cdr3_nt: TGTGCCAGCAGCTACGCCCTAGGCTACGAGCAGTACTTC
v_call: TRBV27; j_call: TRBJ1-6; d_call: NA; clone_size: NA; cdr3_aa: CASSFGNYNSPLHF; cdr3_nt: TGTGCCAGCAGTTTCGGGAACTATAATTCACCCCTCCACTTT
v_call: TRBV7-9; j_call: TRBJ2-3; d_call: NA; clone_size: NA; cdr3_aa: CASSFVDTQYF; cdr3_nt: TGTGCCAGCAGCTTCGTAGATACGCAGTATTTT
v_call: TRBV28; j_call: TRBJ1-5; d_call: NA; clone_size: once; cdr3_aa: CASSPRGEGSNQPQHF; cdr3_nt: TGTGCCAGCAGTCCGCGGGGGGAGGGGAGCAATCAGCCCCAGCATTTT
v_call: TRBV18; j_call: TRBJ1-3; d_call: NA; clone_size: NA; cdr3_aa: CASSGSGRKAGNTIYF; cdr3_nt: TGTGCCAGCTCCGGGTCCGGCAGGAAGGCTGGAAACACCATATATTTT
v_call: TRBV2; j_call: TRBJ1-1; d_call: TRBD1; clone_size: once; cdr3_aa: CASSEADRGPAEAFF; cdr3_nt: TGTGCCAGCAGTGAAGCCGACAGGGGGCCGGCCGAAGCTTTCTTT
v_call: TRBV7-2; j_call: TRBJ2-3; d_call: NA; clone_size: NA; cdr3_aa: CASSPGGPDTQYF; cdr3_nt: TGTGCCAGCAGCCCGGGGGGCCCAGATACGCAGTATTTT
v_call: TRBV12-3/TRBV12-4; j_call: TRBJ1-2; d_call: TRBD1; clone_size: NA; cdr3_aa: CASSPDRDYGYTF; cdr3_nt: TGTGCCAGCAGCCCTGACAGGGACTATGGCTACACCTTC
v_call: TRBV7-2; j_call: TRBJ1-1; d_call: TRBD1; clone_size: NA; cdr3_aa: CASSWGQPYTEAFF; cdr3_nt: TGTGCCAGCAGCTGGGGACAGCCGTACACTGAAGCTTTCTTT
v_call: TRBV10-3; j_call: TRBJ1-2; d_call: NA; clone_size: NA; cdr3_aa: CAISMGHPEGYTF; cdr3_nt: TGTGCCATCAGCATGGGACACCCGGAGGGCTACACCTTC
v_call: TRBV5-1; j_call: TRBJ1-4; d_call: TRBD1; clone_size: NA; cdr3_aa: CASSLFQGGDEKLFF; cdr3_nt: TGCGCCAGCAGCTTGTTCCAGGGGGGAGATGAAAAACTGTTTTTT
v_call: TRBV5-4; j_call: TRBJ2-3; d_call: NA; clone_size: once; cdr3_aa: CASSLAPTEGGTDTQYF; cdr3_nt: TGTGCCAGCAGCTTGGCCCCGACTGAGGGTGGAACAGATACGCAGTATTTT
v_call: TRBV7-2; j_call: TRBJ1-2; d_call: NA; clone_size: NA; cdr3_aa: CASSPTTGAGYGYTF; cdr3_nt: TGTGCCAGCAGCCCAACGACGGGGGCGGGTTATGGCTACACCTTC
v_call: TRBV15; j_call: TRBJ1-5; d_call: NA; clone_size: NA; cdr3_aa: CATSNPKVRRNQPQHF; cdr3_nt: TGTGCCACCAGCAACCCTAAGGTTCGACGCAATCAGCCCCAGCATTTT
v_call: TRBV6-2/TRBV6-3; j_call: TRBJ1-1; d_call: TRBD1; clone_size: NA; cdr3_aa: CASSYPDRGEAFF; cdr3_nt: TGTGCCAGCAGTTACCCTGACAGGGGTGAAGCTTTCTTT
v_call: TRBV7-8; j_call: TRBJ2-3; d_call: TRBD1; clone_size: NA; cdr3_aa: CASSLWQGADTQYF; cdr3_nt: TGTGCCAGCAGCTTATGGCAGGGGGCAGATACGCAGTATTTT
v_call: TRBV15; j_call: TRBJ1-5; d_call: TRBD1; clone_size: NA; cdr3_aa: CATSRDRGNGQPQHF; cdr3_nt: TGTGCCACCAGTAGAGACAGGGGGAATGGTCAGCCCCAGCATTTT
v_call: TRBV4-3; j_call: TRBJ2-7; d_call: NA; clone_size: NA; cdr3_aa: CASSQDQGLSYEQYF; cdr3_nt: TGCGCCAGCAGCCAAGATCAAGGCCTTTCCTACGAGCAGTACTTC
v_call: TRBV6-5; j_call: TRBJ1-2; d_call: NA; clone_size: NA; cdr3_aa: CASSYLSGWVYGYTF; cdr3_nt: TGTGCCAGCAGTTACTTAAGCGGGTGGGTCTATGGCTACACCTTC
v_call: TRBV21-1; j_call: TRBJ1-3; d_call: NA; clone_size: NA; cdr3_aa: CASSSRDRPFLNSGNTIYF; cdr3_nt: TGTGCCAGCAGCTCTAGGGACAGGCCCTTCCTTAACTCTGGAAACACCATATATTTT
v_call: TRBV5-1; j_call: TRBJ1-6; d_call: NA; clone_size: NA; cdr3_aa: CASSHGQGNSPLHF; cdr3_nt: TGCGCCAGCAGCCACGGTCAGGGGAATTCACCCCTCCACTTT
v_call: TRBV18; j_call: TRBJ2-7; d_call: NA; clone_size: NA; cdr3_aa: CASSPDGAAYEQYF; cdr3_nt: TGTGCCAGCTCACCGGACGGGGCCGCCTACGAGCAGTACTTC
v_call: TRBV5-1; j_call: TRBJ2-7; d_call: NA; clone_size: once; cdr3_aa: CASRRPREGFDNEQYF; cdr3_nt: TGCGCCAGCAGACGCCCCAGAGAGGGATTCGACAACGAGCAGTACTTC
v_call: TRBV27; j_call: TRBJ2-2; d_call: TRBD1; clone_size: NA; cdr3_aa: CASSLWGQPNTGELFF; cdr3_nt: TGTGCCAGCAGTTTATGGGGACAGCCGAACACCGGGGAGCTGTTTTTT
v_call: TRBV27; j_call: TRBJ2-7; d_call: TRBD1; clone_size: NA; cdr3_aa: CAIARQGAYEQYF; cdr3_nt: TGTGCCATCGCCCGACAGGGGGCCTACGAGCAGTACTTC
v_call: TRBV27; j_call: TRBJ2-3; d_call: NA; clone_size: NA; cdr3_aa: CASSLRGFGDTDTQYF; cdr3_nt: TGTGCCAGCAGTTTGAGGGGGTTTGGGGACACAGATACGCAGTATTTT
v_call: TRBV7-2; j_call: TRBJ2-1; d_call: TRBD1; clone_size: NA; cdr3_aa: CASRTTGGAAPINEQFF; cdr3_nt: TGTGCCAGCAGAACGACAGGGGGCGCAGCCCCTATTAATGAGCAGTTCTTC
v_call: TRBV30; j_call: TRBJ1-4; d_call: NA; clone_size: NA; cdr3_aa: CAWSKRQGTEKLFF; cdr3_nt: TGTGCCTGGAGTAAGAGGCAGGGTACTGAAAAACTGTTTTTT
v_call: TRBV9; j_call: TRBJ2-6; d_call: TRBD2; clone_size: NA; cdr3_aa: CASSFSGGASGANVLTF; cdr3_nt: TGTGCCAGCAGCTTTAGCGGGGGGGCCTCTGGGGCCAACGTCCTGACTTTC